This TCR beta chain was sequenced in a study of T cells in localized non-small cell lung cancer. Assay used: immunoSEQ multiplex PCR; TCRdb lists only in-frame clones, some missing. Among about 19,000 clones listed, about 90% were seen once. Overall study findings and caveats: Uninvolved adjacent lung had the highest recorded T cell clonality, with tumor below it. Multi-region tumor sequencing was not done, so intratumor heterogeneity could not be excluded. A raised T cell density in blood coincided with lengthier overall survival. In adjacent lung, a median around 52 of the top 100 tumor clones were found.

Concerning this clone: The antigen is undetermined.

V was shortened by 6 bases and J by 0 bases, with 14 bases between the two germline ends. The CDR3 sequence is 15 residues long. Germline V gene sequence: CDR1 SNHLY, CDR2 FYNNEI. The rearrangement joins TRBV2 to TRBJ1-1; D might be TRBD1 (5 bases). The material sequenced was peripheral blood, taken before any cancer treatment. The clonotype originates from a male donor aged 60 or over with stage I squamous cell lung carcinoma. The DNA of the CDR3 is TGTGCCAGCAGCGAATTGGGACTTATGAACACTGAAGCTTTCTTT. Translating it yields CASSELGLMNTEAFF.